This T cell receptor (beta chain) was recorded in a study of neoadjuvant anti-PD-1 for oral cavity cancer. Overall study: Non-progressing patients received a fourth nivolumab dose near day 43, then surgery on days 50-56. Study results and caveats: Non-responders to neoadjuvant nivolumab had significantly more clonal PBMC T cells than responders.

Most PBMC samples had 480 ng input DNA in six replicates. Data came from immunoSEQ multiplex PCR; TCRdb stores just in-frame clones and leaves some out. The sample lists some 61,000 clones, roughly 84% seen once, with 3% to 3.5% in the top ten. Time point reported: after neoadjuvant nivolumab, at surgical resection. This CDR3 has 16 residues. Looked up from germline, CDR1 is SNHLY and CDR2 is FYNNEI. V was cut by 6 bases and J by 0 bases, with 18 bases left in between. To note about this clone: As yet, its antigen is unknown.

This chain uses TRBV2 with TRBJ2-7; D might be TRBD2 (5 bases). The receptor's source is a person aged 35-79 years with oral cavity squamous cell carcinoma. Here the sequenced sample was PBMCs, taken after nivolumab (anti-PD-1) treatment. The CDR3 DNA reads TGTGCCAGCAGGATGGAGGCATTGGGGTCCTCCTACGAGCAGTACTTC. Protein product: CASRMEALGSSYEQYF.